This T cell receptor beta chain was identified in a study of CD8 T cells in Susac syndrome. The CDR3 extends over 11 amino acids. Trimming left V 6 bases short and J 3 bases short, with 8 bases between. The germline V gene encodes CDR1 SQVTM and CDR2 ANQGSEA. The RNA input was roughly 0.45 to 1 ug, and it was reverse transcribed with random hexamers. With immunoSEQ multiplex PCR, TCR beta CDR3 was amplified across 54 Vbeta and 13 Jbeta. TCRdb re-analysed the immunoSEQ multiplex PCR reads in MiXCR, keeping a single row per CDR3 protein. The data hold some 130,000 distinct CDR3 sequences, with about 94% observed a single time. Sequencing of TCR beta was carried out in blood CD8+ and CD4+ T cells. The multiple sclerosis controls were treatment-naive patients affected by stable or active relapsing-remitting disease. TEMRA cells underwent FACS enrichment and CD8+ and CD4+ T cells underwent negative isolation.

The chain links TRBV29-1 to TRBJ1-1; D remains unclear. The specimen was CD4+ T cells from PBMCs. The receptor was isolated from a human donor with multiple sclerosis. The CDR3 region has the DNA TGCAGCGTAACAGTACACACTGAAGCTTTCTTT. This codes for CSVTVHTEAFF.